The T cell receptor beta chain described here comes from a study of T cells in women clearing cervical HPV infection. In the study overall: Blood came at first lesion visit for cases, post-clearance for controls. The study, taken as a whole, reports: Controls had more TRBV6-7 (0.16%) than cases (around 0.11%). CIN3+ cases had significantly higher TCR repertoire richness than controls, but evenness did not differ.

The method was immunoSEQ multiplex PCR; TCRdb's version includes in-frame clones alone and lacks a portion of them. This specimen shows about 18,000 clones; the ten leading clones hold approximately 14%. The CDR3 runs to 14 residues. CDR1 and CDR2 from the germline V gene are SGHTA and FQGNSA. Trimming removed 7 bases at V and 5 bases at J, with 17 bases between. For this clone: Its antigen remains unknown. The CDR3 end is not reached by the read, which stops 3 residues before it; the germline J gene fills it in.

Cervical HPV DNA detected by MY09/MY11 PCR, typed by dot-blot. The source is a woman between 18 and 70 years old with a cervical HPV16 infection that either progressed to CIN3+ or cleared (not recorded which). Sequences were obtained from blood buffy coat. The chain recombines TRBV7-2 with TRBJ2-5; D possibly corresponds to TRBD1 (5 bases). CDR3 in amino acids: CASTRNGARETQYF. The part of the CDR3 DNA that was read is TGTGCCAGCACTCGAAATGGGGCTCGGGAGACC.